The rows below give T cell receptor beta chains drawn from one sample of a study of blood T cell repertoires in COVID-19. The repertoire was sequenced with immunoSEQ multiplex PCR; TCRdb's copy has only in-frame clones and lacks some. The table has 150,000 to 200,000 clones, roughly nine tenths seen once. Sample: peripheral blood. All receptors derive from a man between 18 and 35 years old with acute or convalescent COVID-19. The CDR3 runs from the conserved cysteine through the conserved F or W. A D gene is named only where the DNA matches it firmly. Clone size, where shown, is once, few, many, or a class for clones that have expanded.

TRBV7-9	TRBJ2-1	NA	TRBD1	TGTGCCAGCACCAAGGGACAGGGGACATACAATGAGCAGTTCTTC	CASTKGQGTYNEQFF
TRBV6-6	TRBJ1-2	NA	TRBD1	TGTGCCAGCATCTGGGGACAGACCAATCACTATGGCTACACCTTC	CASIWGQTNHYGYTF
TRBV4-1	TRBJ2-1	NA	TRBD2	TGCGCCACTGGCGTCCTAGCGGGGGGCCCCAATGAGCAGTTCTTC	CATGVLAGGPNEQFF
TRBV2	TRBJ1-4	NA	NA	TGTGCCAGCACAAACAGACCAACTAATGAAAAACTGTTTTTT	CASTNRPTNEKLFF
TRBV5-3	TRBJ2-7	once	TRBD2	TGTGCCAGAAGCTATCCGGGACTAGGGGCCTGGGAGCAGTACTTC	CARSYPGLGAWEQYF
TRBV3-1/TRBV3-2	TRBJ1-2	once	NA	TGTGCCAGCTCAAAAGGGGAAAGATGGGGCTACACCTTC	CASSKGERWGYTF
TRBV7-9	TRBJ1-4	NA	NA	TGTGCCAGCAGCTTGGTCTCGGTGCCTAATGAAAAACTGTTTTTT	CASSLVSVPNEKLFF
TRBV5-8	TRBJ2-1	once	TRBD2	TGTGCCAGCAGCTTGGGTCACAGACTAGCGGGGTCTCTGGAGCAGTTCTTC	CASSLGHRLAGSLEQFF
TRBV4-2	TRBJ2-1	NA	TRBD2	TGTGCCAGCAGCCAAAGGACTAGCGGGGCATACAATGAGCAGTTCTTC	CASSQRTSGAYNEQFF
TRBV29-1	TRBJ2-2	NA	NA	TGCAGCGTTGGAGGGCAGGCGAACACCGGGGAGCTGTTTTTT	CSVGGQANTGELFF
TRBV2	TRBJ1-2	once	NA	TGTGCCAGCAGTGAAGAGGGGAACTATGGCTACACCTTC	CASSEEGNYGYTF
TRBV6-4	TRBJ2-5	NA	NA	TGTGCCAGCAGTGAAAAAAGGGCAGGGCATAGGGAGACCCAGTACTTC	CASSEKRAGHRETQYF
TRBV4-1	TRBJ2-1	NA	NA	TGCGCCAGCAGCCAAGATCTTTATGAGTCCCCCGGGAATGAGCAGTTCTTC	CASSQDLYESPGNEQFF
TRBV2	TRBJ1-4	NA	NA	TGTGCCAGCAGTGATGACAAGTCCGCAACTAATGAAAAACTGTTTTTT	CASSDDKSATNEKLFF
TRBV7-2	TRBJ1-6	few	NA	TGTGCCAGCAGCTCCACAGGGCATCGTAATTCACCCCTCCACTTT	CASSSTGHRNSPLHF
TRBV27	TRBJ1-1	NA	NA	TGTGCCAGCAGTTTATCTCGGGGGGCTTACACTGAAGCTTTCTTT	CASSLSRGAYTEAFF